The rows below give T cell receptor beta chains drawn from one sample of a study of shared clonotypes between healthy human individuals. Generated by immunoSEQ multiplex PCR, the TCRdb table keeps only in-frame clones and is missing some. Here the sample spans about 1.5 million clones, approximately 97% being singletons. The sample consisted of naive CD4+ T cells sorted from blood. Receptor source: a man aged 25 to 40 in good health. The CDR3 runs from the conserved cysteine through the conserved F or W. D genes are given only for firm matches. Only part of the rows carry a size: once, few, many, or a class if the clone is expanded.

J gene: TRBJ2-7; clone size: once; D gene: -; V gene: TRBV27; CDR3 protein: CASRSGGKSYEQYF; CDR3 DNA: TGTGCCAGCAGATCTGGCGGGAAGTCCTACGAGCAGTACTTC
J gene: TRBJ2-1; clone size: -; D gene: TRBD1; V gene: TRBV5-6; CDR3 protein: CASSLAGQGYNEQFF; CDR3 DNA: TGTGCCAGCAGCTTGGCTGGACAGGGGTACAATGAGCAGTTCTTC
J gene: TRBJ1-1; clone size: -; D gene: -; V gene: TRBV29-1; CDR3 protein: CSVENRVDTEAFF; CDR3 DNA: TGCAGCGTTGAAAACCGAGTAGACACTGAAGCTTTCTTT
J gene: TRBJ1-1; clone size: -; D gene: -; V gene: TRBV9; CDR3 protein: CASSVIPINLGLEVNTEAFF; CDR3 DNA: TGTGCCAGCAGCGTAATTCCTATAAACTTAGGGTTGGAGGTGAACACTGAAGCTTTCTTT
J gene: TRBJ2-7; clone size: -; D gene: -; V gene: TRBV29-1; CDR3 protein: CSVETVYEQYF; CDR3 DNA: TGCAGCGTTGAGACAGTCTACGAGCAGTACTTC
J gene: TRBJ2-5; clone size: once; D gene: -; V gene: TRBV29-1; CDR3 protein: CSVSSLMKETQYF; CDR3 DNA: TGCAGCGTCTCCTCACTTATGAAGGAGACCCAGTACTTC
J gene: TRBJ1-1; clone size: -; D gene: TRBD1; V gene: TRBV6-6; CDR3 protein: CASSPSTGGGTEAFF; CDR3 DNA: TGTGCCAGCAGCCCGTCGACAGGGGGTGGCACTGAAGCTTTCTTT
J gene: TRBJ2-5; clone size: -; D gene: -; V gene: TRBV18; CDR3 protein: CASSRGVQETQYF; CDR3 DNA: TGTGCCAGCTCACGGGGAGTACAAGAGACCCAGTACTTC
J gene: TRBJ2-1; clone size: -; D gene: TRBD2; V gene: TRBV4-3; CDR3 protein: CASSQDASGRADYNEQFF; CDR3 DNA: TGCGCCAGCAGCCAAGATGCTAGCGGGAGGGCTGACTACAATGAGCAGTTCTTC
J gene: TRBJ2-3; clone size: -; D gene: -; V gene: TRBV10-1; CDR3 protein: CASSAAVDTQYF; CDR3 DNA: TGCGCCAGCAGTGCCGCGGTAGATACGCAGTATTTT
J gene: TRBJ2-2; clone size: -; D gene: -; V gene: TRBV18; CDR3 protein: CASSPDLGGYGTGELFF; CDR3 DNA: TGTGCCAGCTCACCAGATTTAGGGGGATACGGCACCGGGGAGCTGTTTTTT
J gene: TRBJ2-7; clone size: -; D gene: TRBD1; V gene: TRBV28; CDR3 protein: CASSSQDRGDPYEQYF; CDR3 DNA: TGTGCCAGCAGTTCCCAGGACAGGGGGGACCCCTACGAGCAGTACTTC
J gene: TRBJ1-2; clone size: once; D gene: TRBD1; V gene: TRBV9; CDR3 protein: CASSRQGPNYGYTF; CDR3 DNA: TGTGCCAGCAGCCGACAGGGGCCTAACTATGGCTACACCTTC
J gene: TRBJ2-5; clone size: -; D gene: TRBD2; V gene: TRBV14; CDR3 protein: CASSPGTSGIQETQYF; CDR3 DNA: TGTGCCAGCAGCCCCGGGACTAGCGGAATCCAAGAGACCCAGTACTTC